These 19 T cell receptor beta chains share one sample of origin, sequenced in a study of blood T cell repertoires in COVID-19. TCRdb's table, derived via immunoSEQ multiplex PCR, lists solely in-frame clones and lacks some. The sample has about 100,000 clones; 92% are singletons. The sequenced sample was peripheral blood. The receptor set was obtained from a man aged 50 to 60 with active COVID-19.

The genes are TRBV9 and TRBJ1-1, with TRBD1 matching 8 bases. The V gene's germline CDR1 is SGDLS and CDR2 YYNGEE. CDR3 size: 17 residues. V dropped 0 bases and J dropped 3; count of bases not matched to a gene: 10. The DNA for the CDR3 is TGTGCCAGCAGCGTAGGAAGGACCCCGGGACAGGACACTGAAGCTTTCTTT. Its protein is CASSVGRTPGQDTEAFF. The variable domain in full, completed from reference TRBV9 and TRBJ1-1, reads DSGVTQTPKHLITATGQRVTLRCSPRSGDLSVYWYQQSLDQGLQFLIQYYNGEERAKGNILERFSAQQFPDLHSELNLSSLELGDSALYFCASSVGRTPGQDTEAFFGQGTRLTVV.

This chain connects TRBV19 to TRBJ1-2; 8 bases match TRBD1. Germline lookup yields CDR1 LNHDA and CDR2 SQIVND (reference sequence). J lost 3 bases, V lost 7 bases, and 4 bases had no gene match. CDR3 size: 13 residues. The CDR3 DNA sequence: TGTGCCAGTACCCCGGACAGGGACTATGGCTACACCTTC. Its translation: CASTPDRDYGYTF.

The CDR3 sequence: CASSFLAGEETQYF. Written as DNA, the CDR3 is TGTGCCAGCAGTTTTTTAGCGGGAGAGGAGACCCAGTACTTC. This rearrangement joins TRBV27 to TRBJ2-5; 9 bases match TRBD2. With 3 bases clipped from V and 5 bases from J, the junction kept 4 bases outside the gene matches. The CDR3 is 14 amino acids. CDR1 and CDR2 (germline): MNHEY, SMNVEV (reference sequence).

V and J are TRBV19 and TRBJ2-7; tentatively, D is TRBD2 (6 bases). CDR1 and CDR2 (germline): LNHDA, SQIVND (reference sequence). V lost 5 bases to trimming and J lost 2 bases, with 13 bases between them. The CDR3 covers 14 residues. CDR3: CASSESGLTYEQYF. The CDR3 DNA reads TGTGCCAGTAGTGAATCGGGACTTACCTACGAGCAGTACTTC.

The rearrangement joins TRBV11-1 to TRBJ2-2; D not resolved. This CDR3 is 14 amino acids long. Germline V gene data show CDR1 as SGHAT and CDR2 as FQDESV (reference sequence). V was clipped by 4 bases and J by 6 bases, with 12 bases between them. This CDR3 is CASSYELFAGELFF. In nucleotides, the CDR3 is TGTGCCAGCAGCTACGAGTTATTCGCCGGGGAGCTGTTTTTT.

The V call is TRBV5-1, the J call TRBJ1-2, with 10 positions matching TRBD1. Trimming removed 0 bases from V and 8 bases from J; junction bases left unmatched: 7. Germline values: CDR1 SGHRS, CDR2 YFSETQ. The CDR3 runs to 15 residues. CDR3 in amino acids: CASSLVGTGEEGYTF. CDR3 sequence (DNA): TGCGCCAGCAGCTTGGTAGGGACAGGGGAGGAAGGCTACACCTTC.

This chain links TRBV28 with TRBJ1-5; D unresolved. This CDR3 has 16 amino acids. Germline-derived CDR1 and CDR2 are MDHEN and SYDVKM. Trimming left V 5 bases short and J 0 bases short, with 14 bases between. The CDR3 region has the DNA TGTGCCAGCAGTATGGTAAGCACAGATAGCAATCAGCCCCAGCATTTT. Translation gives CASSMVSTDSNQPQHF. The variable domain in full, completed from reference TRBV28 and TRBJ1-5, reads DVKVTQSSRYLVKRTGEKVFLECVQDMDHENMFWYRQDPGLGLRLIYFSYDVKMKEKGDIPEGYSVSREKKERFSLILESASTNQTSMYLCASSMVSTDSNQPQHFGDGTRLSIL.

The J gene is TRBJ2-1, the V gene TRBV6-1, with a weak D call TRBD1 (6 bases). The germline V and J ends were trimmed by 1 base and 9 bases, with 13 bases remaining between them. The CDR3 is 14 amino acids. Per the germline V gene, CDR1 is MNHNS and CDR2 is SASEGT. The CDR3 loop reads CASSEDRVSGEQFF. CDR3 coding DNA: TGTGCCAGCAGTGAAGACAGGGTTTCGGGTGAGCAGTTCTTC.

V gene TRBV6-5 combines with J gene TRBJ1-6, with D uncertain. V dropped 2 bases and J dropped 9 bases, with 8 bases sitting between them. The CDR3 consists of 13 residues. Germline loops: CDR1 MNHEY, CDR2 SVGAGI. CDR3 in DNA: TGTGCCAGCAGTTACCGAGTCCGTTCACCCCTCCACTTT. This encodes CASSYRVRSPLHF.

The J gene is TRBJ1-1, the V gene TRBV2; TRBD1 might be the D (6 bases). V lost 6 bases and J 1 base, leaving 9 bases between the germline ends. This CDR3 region has 13 residues. CDR1 is SNHLY and CDR2 is FYNNEI in the germline V gene. The CDR3 loop reads CASRQDRNTEAFF. DNA of the CDR3: TGTGCCAGCAGACAGGACAGGAACACTGAAGCTTTCTTT.

V gene TRBV3-1 (or the pseudogene TRBV3-2) combines with J gene TRBJ1-3; D remains ambiguous. This CDR3 has 13 residues. V dropped 1 base and J dropped 4 bases, with 5 bases sitting between them. The germline gives CDR1 LGHDT, CDR2 YNNKEL (reference sequence). CDR3 region: CASSQGPGNTIYF. The CDR3 DNA sequence: TGTGCCAGCAGCCAAGGGCCCGGAAACACCATATATTTT.

This clone appeared once. This sequence joins TRBV5-1 and TRBJ1-1, with 11 bases matching TRBD1. Germline V gene data show CDR1 as SGHRS and CDR2 as YFSETQ. Unmatched junction bases numbered 3, after V lost 4 bases and J lost 4 bases. The CDR3 runs to 14 residues. CDR3 nucleotides: TGCGCCAGCAGCAGGGACAGGGGGAGCACTGAAGCTTTCTTT. This gives the protein CASSRDRGSTEAFF.

V usage is TRBV29-1 and J usage is TRBJ1-1; D possibly corresponds to TRBD1 (5 bases). The germline V gene encodes CDR1 SQVTM and CDR2 ANQGSEA. Between the trimmed V and J ends, which lost 5 bases and 3 bases, there was a span of 13 bases. The CDR3 runs to 13 residues. CDR3 DNA sequence: TGCAGCGTTCATCAGGGAGGCTACACTGAAGCTTTCTTT. It specifies CSVHQGGYTEAFF.

This sequence joins TRBV12-3 or TRBV12-4 and TRBJ2-1; D call uncertain. Trimming took 1 base from V and 7 from J, leaving 5 bases between them. The CDR3 runs 12 residues. The CDR3: CASSLVRNEQFF. CDR3 sequence (DNA): TGTGCCAGCAGTTTAGTCAGGAATGAGCAGTTCTTC.

This chain connects TRBV5-1 to TRBJ2-3, with TRBD1 identical over 7 bases. Germline CDR1 SGHRS, CDR2 YFSETQ. Germline trimming cut 0 bases from V and 0 bases from J; bases unmatched to any gene: 4. The CDR3 is 16 amino acids. The CDR3 spells CASSLVGGLSTDTQYF. CDR3 nucleotides: TGCGCCAGCAGCTTGGTAGGGGGCCTTAGCACAGATACGCAGTATTTT. Using reference TRBV5-1 and TRBJ2-3 for the parts outside the CDR3, the full variable domain is KAGVTQTPRYLIKTRGQQVTLSCSPISGHRSVSWYQQTPGQGLQFLFEYFSETQRNKGNFPGRFSGRQFSNSRSEMNVSTLELGDSALYLCASSLVGGLSTDTQYFGPGTRLTVL.

The rearrangement joins TRBV10-3 to TRBJ1-2; 9 bases match TRBD1. Germline loops: CDR1 ENHRY, CDR2 SYGVKD. With V trimmed by 6 bases and J by 6 bases, 8 bases remained unmatched. The CDR3 extends over 14 amino acids. CDR3 nucleotides: TGTGCCATCAGGGGGGACAGGGAAGTAAATGGCTACACCTTC. Amino acids: CAIRGDREVNGYTF.

In its sample, this clone was seen once. The J gene is TRBJ1-4, the V gene TRBV28; TRBD1 matches 7 bases. The CDR3 is 16 residues long. Germline-derived CDR1 and CDR2 are MDHEN and SYDVKM. V shed 3 bases, J shed 5 bases, and the junction held 9 bases outside the gene matches. Here the CDR3 DNA reads TGTGCCAGCAGTTTGCAACTATCAGGGGGAAATGAAAAACTGTTTTTT. It codes for CASSLQLSGGNEKLFF.

This clone appeared a single time. The J gene is TRBJ1-1, the V gene TRBV6-6, with a tentative D call TRBD1 (5 bases). The CDR3 length is 13 residues. Germline V gene lookup returns CDR1 MNHNY and CDR2 SVGAGI (reference sequence). V was trimmed by 8 bases and J by 4 bases, leaving 14 bases between them. The CDR3 DNA reads as TGTGCCAGCGTCACGGGGGGAACCACTGAAGCTTTCTTT. Its translation is CASVTGGTTEAFF.

This chain uses TRBV27 with TRBJ1-6, with TRBD1 as a possible D gene (5 bases). CDR1 and CDR2 from the germline V gene are MNHEY and SMNVEV (reference sequence). The V end lost 3 bases, the J end lost 6 bases, and 12 bases lay between the germline ends. The CDR3 extends over 15 amino acids. The CDR3 sequence: CASSFREGGNSPLHF. CDR3 in DNA: TGTGCCAGCAGTTTCAGGGAGGGCGGTAATTCACCCCTCCACTTT.